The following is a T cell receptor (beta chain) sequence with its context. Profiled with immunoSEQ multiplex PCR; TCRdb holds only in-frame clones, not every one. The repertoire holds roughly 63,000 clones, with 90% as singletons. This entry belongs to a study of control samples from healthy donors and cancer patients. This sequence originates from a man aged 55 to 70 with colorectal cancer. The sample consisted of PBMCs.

CDR3 amino acids: CASSPGTTLSYEQYF. The CDR3 region has the DNA TGTGCCAGCAGCCCCGGGACAACCCTGTCCTACGAGCAGTACTTC. The V and J genes are TRBV7-9 and TRBJ2-7; D might be TRBD1 (6 bases). Germline V lookup: CDR1 SEHNR, CDR2 FQNEAQ (reference sequence). Trimming took off 5 bases at V and 1 base at J, with 15 bases between the two ends. The CDR3 is made up of 15 amino acids. The full variable domain, its missing parts supplied by reference TRBV7-9 and TRBJ2-7, is DTGVSQNPRHKITKRGQNVTFRCDPISEHNRLYWYRQTLGQGPEFLTYFQNEAQLEKSRLLSDRFSAERPKGSFSTLEIQRTEQGDSAMYLCASSPGTTLSYEQYFGPGTRLTVT.